This T cell receptor beta chain was retrieved from a study of shared clonotypes between healthy human individuals. Libraries were prepared by immunoSEQ multiplex PCR; TCRdb keeps only in-frame clonotypes and omits some of them. The sample has about 340,000 clones, more than 60% seen once. The study's findings and limits: Compared with memory subsets, naive subsets generally had larger estimated richness.

Points on this clone: The antigen is unknown.

V trimming: 0 bases; J trimming: 0 bases; junction bases outside the gene matches: 5. Germline V lookup: CDR1 LNHDA, CDR2 SQIVND (reference sequence). The CDR3 extends over 16 amino acids. All donors were Caucasian adults living in Nashville, Tennessee. Investigators divided CD4+ cells into CD45RA+ naive and CD45RA-negative memory subsets. J is TRBJ2-7 and V is TRBV19, with 7 bases identical to TRBD1. Sequencing was carried out using memory CD4+ T cells sorted from blood. Subset reported: CD45RA-negative fraction. The clonotype originates from a man under 40 in good health. The CDR3 region has the DNA TGTGCCAGTAGTATAGATGGACAGGCGAGCTCCTACGAGCAGTACTTC. This codes for CASSIDGQASSYEQYF.